The 26 T cell receptor beta chains in this list originate from one sample, sequenced in a study of T cell responses to AZD1222 COVID-19 vaccine. Measured with immunoSEQ multiplex PCR; TCRdb has only the in-frame clones, and not every one. Of about 140,000 clones in the sample, 70% to 90% were seen once. Source: peripheral blood, taken on day 0 of AZD1222 vaccination. The receptors originated from an adult in good health.

V is TRBV2 and J is TRBJ1-5; D call uncertain. Trimming stripped 5 bases from V and 7 bases from J, with 15 bases between. CDR1 is SNHLY and CDR2 is FYNNEI in the germline V gene. This CDR3 is built from 14 residues. The DNA of the CDR3 is TGTGCCAGCAGTAACCAAGGTGGGCGGCAGCCCCAGCATTTT. This codes for CASSNQGGRQPQHF. Full variable domain (outside the CDR3, taken from reference TRBV2 and TRBJ1-5): EPEVTQTPSHQVTQMGQEVILRCVPISNHLYFYWYRQILGQKVEFLVSFYNNEISEKSEIFDDQFSVERPDGSNFTLKIRSTKLEDSAMYFCASSNQGGRQPQHFGDGTRLSIL.

The chain couples TRBV7-2 to TRBJ2-3; 8 bases are shared with TRBD2. Trimming removed 2 bases from V and 4 bases from J; junction bases left unmatched: 8. The germline V gene encodes CDR1 SGHTA and CDR2 FQGNSA. CDR3 length equals 16 residues. CDR3 sequence: CASSLNGGGPPDTQYF. CDR3 nucleotide sequence: TGTGCCAGCAGCTTAAATGGCGGGGGGCCACCAGATACGCAGTATTTT.

This clone has just a few counts. The chain employs TRBV6-5 and TRBJ2-7; D not certain. The CDR3 has 13 amino acids. The V end was cut by 5 bases, the J end by 4 bases, with 12 bases between. Germline loops: CDR1 MNHEY, CDR2 SVGAGI. The CDR3 DNA reads as TGTGCCAGCAGTCCTCTTCCGCCTTACGAGCAGTACTTC. As protein: CASSPLPPYEQYF.

The CDR3 region has the DNA TGTGCCAGCAGTGAAGCATTCGGGACAGCCTATGGCTACACCTTC. It is translated as CASSEAFGTAYGYTF. The chain links TRBV2 to TRBJ1-2, with TRBD1 identical over 7 bases. The CDR3 has 15 amino acids. With V trimmed by 0 bases and J by 4 bases, 5 bases remained unmatched. Germline V lookup: CDR1 SNHLY, CDR2 FYNNEI.

This chain uses TRBV29-1 with TRBJ1-1; D gene unclear. CDR1 is SQVTM and CDR2 is ANQGSEA in the germline V gene. The CDR3 runs 15 residues. Trimming shortened V by 2 bases and J by 0 bases, and 13 bases separated the two germline ends. DNA of the CDR3: TGCAGCGTTGAATTTTCCAGAACTATGAACACTGAAGCTTTCTTT. It specifies CSVEFSRTMNTEAFF.

V gene TRBV18 combines with J gene TRBJ1-1, with 7 bases matching TRBD1. CDR3 size: 15 residues. The V and J ends lost 3 bases and 0 bases, in that order; junction bases with no gene match: 4. Per the germline V gene, CDR1 is KGHSH and CDR2 is LQKENI. CDR3 region: CASSPRDRMNTEAFF. CDR3 coding DNA: TGTGCCAGCTCACCCCGGGACAGAATGAACACTGAAGCTTTCTTT.

V is TRBV27 and J is TRBJ2-2, with 15 bases aligning to TRBD2. V lost 3 bases to trimming and J lost 0 bases; unmatched junction nucleotides: 5. This CDR3 spans 19 amino acids. Per germline, CDR1 MNHEY and CDR2 SMNVEV (reference sequence). CDR3: CASSFGTSGRFANTGELFF. As DNA, the CDR3 is TGTGCCAGCAGTTTCGGGACTAGCGGGAGGTTCGCGAACACCGGGGAGCTGTTTTTT.

The V and J genes are TRBV2 and TRBJ1-4, with a tentative D call TRBD1 (5 bases). With 8 bases removed from V and 8 bases from J, the gap between germline ends came to 21 bases. Germline V gene data show CDR1 as SNHLY and CDR2 as FYNNEI. The CDR3 is 15 residues long. The CDR3 protein is CASQIQGLSGEKLFF. The CDR3 DNA is TGTGCCAGCCAGATTCAGGGTCTGTCGGGCGAAAAACTGTTTTTT.

The DNA of the CDR3 is TGTGCCAGCGGAGGGACTAGCGGGGGCCACAACCAAGAGACCCAGTACTTC. Translating it yields CASGGTSGGHNQETQYF. The rearrangement uses TRBV5-6 and TRBJ2-5, with 14 bases identical to TRBD2. This CDR3 contains 17 residues. The V gene end was trimmed by 7 bases and the J gene end by 0 bases; junction bases not matched to a gene: 8. From germline, CDR1 is SGHDT and CDR2 YYEEEE.

The chain couples TRBV29-1 to TRBJ1-5; 7 bases align to TRBD1. The junction had 6 bases not matched to a gene; V was cut back by 4 bases and J by 6 bases. Germline CDR1 is SQVTM and CDR2 is ANQGSEA. There are 13 residues in the CDR3. The CDR3 bases are TGCAGCGTTGCGACAGGGCTCGGTCAGCCCCAGCATTTT. This encodes CSVATGLGQPQHF.

This rearrangement joins TRBV15 to TRBJ2-5, with TRBD1 matching over 7 bases. CDR3 length: 14 residues. Looked up from germline, CDR1 is LNHNV and CDR2 is YYDKDF (reference sequence). The V gene end was trimmed by 1 base and the J gene end by 1 base; junction bases not matched to a gene: 0. Here the CDR3 reads CATSRAGGQETQYF. In nucleotides, the CDR3 is TGTGCCACCAGCAGAGCAGGGGGCCAAGAGACCCAGTACTTC.

V and J are TRBV19 and TRBJ2-1; 7 nucleotides align to TRBD2. In germline, CDR1 is LNHDA, CDR2 SQIVND (reference sequence). V dropped 0 bases and J dropped 9; count of bases not matched to a gene: 14. CDR3 length: 17 amino acids. CDR3 nucleotide sequence: TGTGCCAGTAGTATAGATCCCCAGGCGGCGGGAGCGTTTGAGCAGTTCTTC. Translated, it gives CASSIDPQAAGAFEQFF.

The chain links TRBV2 to TRBJ2-5, with 10 bases that match TRBD2. The V segment lost 7 bases and the J segment 5 bases; nucleotides outside the gene matches: 13. The germline V gene has CDR1 SNHLY and CDR2 FYNNEI. This CDR3 comprises 16 residues. Written as DNA, the CDR3 is TGTGCCAGCAAAGGACTAGCGGTTCGGGCGGGGGAGACCCAGTACTTC. Translated, it gives CASKGLAVRAGETQYF.

The chain employs TRBV5-1 and TRBJ2-2, with D unresolved. The length of the CDR3 is 14 residues. The germline gives CDR1 SGHRS, CDR2 YFSETQ. The V end was cut by 4 bases, the J end by 7 bases, with 14 bases between. CDR3 residues: CASSTDKFVGELFF. The DNA for the CDR3 is TGCGCCAGCAGCACTGACAAGTTTGTCGGGGAGCTGTTTTTT.

The chain employs TRBV10-1 and TRBJ2-7, with D possibly matching TRBD2 (5 bases). Looked up from germline, CDR1 is WNHNN and CDR2 is SYGVQD (reference sequence). With 1 base removed from V and 0 bases from J, the gap between germline ends came to 13 bases. The CDR3 length is 16 residues. In DNA form, the CDR3 reads TGCGCCAGCAGTGAGTATCGCGGACTGAGCTCCTACGAGCAGTACTTC. Translated: CASSEYRGLSSYEQYF.

This chain uses TRBV12-3 or TRBV12-4 with TRBJ1-2; unclear D gene. The CDR3 spans 13 residues. V lost 2 bases and J lost 6, with 10 bases in between. The CDR3 DNA is TGTGCCAGCAGTTTACTAGGATTCGATGGCTACACCTTC. It encodes CASSLLGFDGYTF.

This clone came up once. The V and J genes are TRBV4-2 and TRBJ2-1; TRBD2 aligns across 9 bases. The V gene's germline CDR1 is LGHNA and CDR2 YNFKEQ. CDR3 length: 15 residues. V shed 4 bases and J 9 bases; nucleotides not matched to a gene: 10. The CDR3 sequence is CASSPVAGGLFEQFF. The CDR3 coding sequence is TGTGCCAGCAGCCCAGTGGCGGGGGGGCTCTTTGAGCAGTTCTTC.

This sequence joins TRBV2 and TRBJ1-2; D not certain. Germline values: CDR1 SNHLY, CDR2 FYNNEI. The CDR3 is 14 amino acids. The V end lost 5 bases, the J end lost 6 bases, and 16 bases lay between the germline ends. CDR3 DNA: TGTGCCAGCAGTCCCGCTCTGGGAAAGGATGGCTACACCTTC. It specifies CASSPALGKDGYTF.

The chain recombines TRBV30 with TRBJ2-7; tentatively, D is TRBD1 (6 bases). The V gene lost 3 bases and the J gene lost 2 bases, with 11 bases spanning the gap. This CDR3 spans 13 amino acids. CDR1 GTSNPN and CDR2 SVGIG come from the germline V gene (reference sequence). DNA for the CDR3: TGTGCCTGGAGCTGGACAGAGGCCTACGAGCAGTACTTC. Translated, it gives CAWSWTEAYEQYF.

V and J are TRBV30 and TRBJ1-5; TRBD1 might be the D (6 bases). CDR1 is GTSNPN, CDR2 SVGIG, per germline (reference sequence). Trimming shortened V by 1 base and J by 7 bases, and 14 bases separated the two germline ends. CDR3 length: 14 amino acids. CDR3 region: CAWSAGQGRQPQHF. The CDR3, as DNA: TGTGCCTGGAGTGCTGGGCAGGGGAGGCAGCCCCAGCATTTT.

The chain's CDR3 is CASSFLSNQPQHF. For the CDR3, the DNA is TGTGCCAGCAGTTTTCTTAGCAATCAGCCCCAGCATTTT. V gene TRBV12-3 or TRBV12-4 combines with J gene TRBJ1-5; D is uncertain. The CDR3 length is 13 residues. The V and J ends lost 3 bases and 0 bases respectively, with 3 bases between them.

The chain employs TRBV11-2 and TRBJ2-7; a weak D match, TRBD1 (6 bases). This CDR3 has 13 residues. The V end was cut by 6 bases, the J end by 4 bases, with 13 bases between. Germline CDR1 and CDR2: SGHAT and FQNNGV. The CDR3 here is CASRTDRTYEQYF. The CDR3 coding sequence is TGTGCCAGCAGAACCGACAGGACATACGAGCAGTACTTC.

The chain uses TRBV9 and TRBJ1-3; weak D call: TRBD1 (5 bases). V was clipped by 3 bases and J by 0 bases, with 13 bases between them. The length of the CDR3 is 16 residues. CDR1 is SGDLS, CDR2 YYNGEE, per germline. CDR3 in DNA: TGTGCCAGCAGCGAGGGGAGTCCGCGCTCTGGAAACACCATATATTTT. Its translation: CASSEGSPRSGNTIYF.

This clone showed up just once. This chain connects TRBV19 to TRBJ2-7; 8 nucleotides line up with TRBD1. With V trimmed by 2 bases and J by 3 bases, 3 bases remained unmatched. CDR3 length: 14 amino acids. Germline CDR1 reads LNHDA; CDR2 reads SQIVND (reference sequence). CDR3: CASSIQGALYEQYF. In nucleotides, the CDR3 is TGTGCCAGTAGTATACAGGGGGCGCTCTACGAGCAGTACTTC.

The chain recombines TRBV7-3 with TRBJ2-2; a possible D gene is TRBD1 (6 bases). The CDR3 spans 16 residues. Germline CDR1 and CDR2: SGHTA and FQGTGA. Trimming removed 5 bases at V and 5 bases at J, with 18 bases between. In DNA form, the CDR3 reads TGTGCCAGCAGCCCCGGGGTGGGGGCTGGAACCGGGGAGCTGTTTTTT. As protein: CASSPGVGAGTGELFF.

The V and J genes are TRBV20-1 and TRBJ2-7, with D possibly TRBD2 on 5 matching bases. Germline V gene lookup returns CDR1 DFQATT and CDR2 SNEGSKA (reference sequence). V was shortened by 3 bases and J by 2 bases, with 11 bases between the two germline ends. This CDR3 region has 13 residues. The CDR3 here is CSASLEETYEQYF. DNA of the CDR3: TGCAGTGCTAGTTTGGAGGAAACCTACGAGCAGTACTTC.